Following are 4 T cell receptor beta chains from one sample sequenced in a study of CD8+ T cells in alopecia areata. Regarding treatment: oral pan-JAK inhibitor, 5-10 mg twice daily. RNA extraction was followed by reverse transcription into cDNA, which acted as the sequencing template. TCRdb's copy holds only in-frame clones and misses some; the assay was immunoSEQ multiplex PCR. Of about 150,000 clones listed, about 59% are singletons. The material was CD8+ T cells sorted from blood, obtained at week 4, from a patient treated with tofacitinib. The receptors were sampled from a human donor with alopecia areata.

V usage is TRBV20-1 and J usage is TRBJ2-7, with D unresolved. Germline values: CDR1 DFQATT, CDR2 SNEGSKA (reference sequence). The CDR3 is 11 amino acids. V lost 1 base and J 4 bases, leaving 5 bases between the germline ends. CDR3 sequence: CSARVEYEQYF. As DNA, the CDR3 is TGCAGTGCTAGAGTTGAATACGAGCAGTACTTC.

The V call is TRBV13, the J call TRBJ2-7; D is unclear. Trimming removed 5 bases from V and 6 bases from J, with 17 bases in between. There are 14 residues in the CDR3. The germline V gene has CDR1 PRHDT and CDR2 FYEKMQ (reference sequence). CDR3 region: CASSPGSYRGEQYF. CDR3 nucleotides: TGTGCCAGCAGCCCCGGGTCCTACCGCGGCGAGCAGTACTTC. Full variable domain (missing parts from reference TRBV13 and TRBJ2-7): AAGVIQSPRHLIKEKRETATLKCYPIPRHDTVYWYQQGPGQDPQFLISFYEKMQSDKGSIPDRFSAQQFSDYHSELNMSSLELGDSALYFCASSPGSYRGEQYFGPGTRLTVT.

Only a few counts were recorded for this clone. V is TRBV7-2 and J is TRBJ2-1; D gene uncertain. Trimming removed 1 base from V and 0 bases from J, with 4 bases in between. Germline assignment: CDR1 SGHTA and CDR2 FQGNSA. The CDR3 covers 14 residues. Here the CDR3 DNA reads TGTGCCAGCAGCTTAGACCTCTCCTACAATGAGCAGTTCTTC. Protein product: CASSLDLSYNEQFF.

V usage is TRBV30 and J usage is TRBJ1-1; no clear D gene. Per germline, CDR1 GTSNPN and CDR2 SVGIG (reference sequence). The germline V and J ends were trimmed by 0 bases and 7 bases, with 12 bases remaining between them. The length of the CDR3 is 13 residues. For the CDR3, the DNA is TGTGCCTGGAGTGTACAAAGGTCGAGTGAAGCTTTCTTT. Translating gives CAWSVQRSSEAFF.